A selection of T cell receptor beta chains follows, all from one sample in a study of type 1 regulatory T cells. TCRdb re-called the reads through MiXCR, storing one row per CDR3 protein. The sample consists of tens of thousands of distinct CDR3 sequences, roughly 50% of them appearing once. Which antigens these TCRs recognize remains unknown. Sequenced: cultured non-Tr1 T cells, either the whole culture or a sorted T cell fraction (not recorded which). The receptor set was obtained from a human donor in good health. The CDR3 runs from the conserved cysteine through the conserved F or W. A D gene is named only where the DNA matches it firmly. Size is stated for part of the rows, as once, few or many counts, or as a class when the clone is expanded.

d_call j_call clone_size v_call cdr3_nt cdr3_aa
TRBD1 TRBJ2-5 once TRBV6-6 TGTGCCAGCAGCCCGACGGACAGGGGGGGAGAGACCCAGTACTTC CASSPTDRGGETQYF
- TRBJ2-1 - TRBV5-1 TGCGCCAGCAGCTTGGGCCAGGTCGACAATGAGCAGTTCTTC CASSLGQVDNEQFF
- TRBJ2-5 once TRBV27 TGTGCCAGCGGAATATCACGACAAGAGACCCAGTACTTC CASGISRQETQYF
TRBD1 TRBJ2-3 - TRBV6-5 TGTGCCAGCAGTTACTCCCGACAGGGGTCAGATACGCAGTATTTT CASSYSRQGSDTQYF
- TRBJ2-5 many TRBV29-1 TGCAGCGTTGAAGGGTTAATAGGAGAGACCCAGTACTTC CSVEGLIGETQYF
- TRBJ2-2 once TRBV21-1 TGTGCCAGCAGCAATGTCTGGCCAGCGAACACCGGGGAGCTGTTTTTT CASSNVWPANTGELFF
- TRBJ1-5 - TRBV10-3 TGTGCCGTATCCTCGGGGGCTGGGGGCAATCAGCCCCAGCATTTT CAVSSGAGGNQPQHF
- TRBJ2-5 - TRBV5-6 TGTGCCAGCAGCTTGGCTCAGGGTATGGAGACCCAGTACTTC CASSLAQGMETQYF
TRBD2 TRBJ2-5 - TRBV5-1 TGCGCCAGCAGAGCGGCGGGGGGGCGTCAAGAGACCCAGTACTTC CASRAAGGRQETQYF
- TRBJ2-7 - TRBV20-1 TGCGGTTCGCCCGGGGGGCTGGGAGACGAGCAGTACTTC CGSPGGLGDEQYF